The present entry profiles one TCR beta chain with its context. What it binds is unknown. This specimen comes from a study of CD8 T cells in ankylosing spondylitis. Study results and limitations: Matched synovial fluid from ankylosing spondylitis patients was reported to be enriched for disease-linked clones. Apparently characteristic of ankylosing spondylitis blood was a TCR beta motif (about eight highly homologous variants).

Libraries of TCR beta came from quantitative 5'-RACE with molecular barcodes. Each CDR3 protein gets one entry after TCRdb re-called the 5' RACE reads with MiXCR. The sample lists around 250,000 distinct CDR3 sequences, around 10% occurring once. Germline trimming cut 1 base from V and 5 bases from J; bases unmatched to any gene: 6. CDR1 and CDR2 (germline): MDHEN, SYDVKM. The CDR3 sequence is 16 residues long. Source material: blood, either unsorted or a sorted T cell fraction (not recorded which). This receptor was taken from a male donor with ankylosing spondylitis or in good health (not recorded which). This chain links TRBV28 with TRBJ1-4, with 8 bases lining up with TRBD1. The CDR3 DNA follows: TGTGCCAGCAGTTTATCCGGACAGGGTTTAAATGAAAAACTGTTTTTT. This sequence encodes CASSLSGQGLNEKLFF. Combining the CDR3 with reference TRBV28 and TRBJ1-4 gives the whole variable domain DVKVTQSSRYLVKRTGEKVFLECVQDMDHENMFWYRQDPGLGLRLIYFSYDVKMKEKGDIPEGYSVSREKKERFSLILESASTNQTSMYLCASSLSGQGLNEKLFFGSGTQLSVL.